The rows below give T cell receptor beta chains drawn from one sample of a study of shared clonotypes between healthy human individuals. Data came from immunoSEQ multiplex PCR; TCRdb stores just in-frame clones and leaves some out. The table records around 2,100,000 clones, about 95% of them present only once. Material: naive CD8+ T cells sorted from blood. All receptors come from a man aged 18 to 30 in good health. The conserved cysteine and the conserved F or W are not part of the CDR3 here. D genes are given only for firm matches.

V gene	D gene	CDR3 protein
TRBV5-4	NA	ASSTLVQETQY
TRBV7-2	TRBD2	ASSSLGGTNHNEQF
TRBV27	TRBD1	ASSSPDPGQGGLVQPQH
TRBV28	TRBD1	ASSRTGGAGEQY
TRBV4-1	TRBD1	ASSPIATGAYEQY
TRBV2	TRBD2	ASSDPLGGLAGGETQY
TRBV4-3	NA	ASSLLGDFTLYT
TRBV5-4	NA	ASSLEAEAF
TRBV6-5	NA	ASSYSLPETQY
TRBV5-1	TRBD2	ASSLFASGRPDTGELF
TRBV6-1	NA	ASSDRGLSSYNSPLH
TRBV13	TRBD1	ASSLDRDSYEQY
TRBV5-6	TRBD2	ASSPWGLAPTYEQY
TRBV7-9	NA	ASILTANYNEQF
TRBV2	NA	ASTNGRGANYGYT
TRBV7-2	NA	ASSLALNEQF
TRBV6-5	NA	ASSPGGPTEAF
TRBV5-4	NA	ASSGSNTGELF
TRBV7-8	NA	ASCKGPRCEQY
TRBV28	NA	ASSLRGESSYEQY
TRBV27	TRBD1	ASSETGTAYYGYT
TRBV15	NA	ATSEGWGQSGDNGYT
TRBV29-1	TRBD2	SVEPSGNSNEQF
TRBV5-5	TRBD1	ASSHPGQGRETQY
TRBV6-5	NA	ASSPGTITEAF
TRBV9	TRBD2	ASSVEGRGPDTQY
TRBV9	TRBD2	ASSAGLAGTDTQY
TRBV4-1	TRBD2	ASSQDGLAGEGYEQY
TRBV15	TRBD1	ATSRDWTGAEQY
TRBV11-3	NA	ASSPPVGSSYEQY
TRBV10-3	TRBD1	AINDRGRGNTGELF
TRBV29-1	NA	SVVGQGSYEQY
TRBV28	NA	ASSLFSGNTIY
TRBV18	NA	ASSPTEDTPYGYT
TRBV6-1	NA	ASSDLGGPGETQY
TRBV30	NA	AWSVLTTILNNEQF
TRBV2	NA	ASSEFGPSGTDTQY
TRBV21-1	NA	ASSKVGGQNSPLH
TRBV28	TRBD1	ASSAPGQASYEQY
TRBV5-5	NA	ASSRGGGNYEQY
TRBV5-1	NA	ASSLEWQNHGGGYT
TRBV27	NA	ASSLVSSYEQY
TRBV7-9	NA	ASSSPGHRNTEAF
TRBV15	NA	ATNDPDKNIQY
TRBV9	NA	ASSSLADSYNSPLH
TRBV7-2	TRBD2	ASSPTSGGSDTQY
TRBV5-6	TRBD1	ASSWDRSAYEQY
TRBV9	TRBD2	ASSPSGTSGLYEQY
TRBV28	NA	ASSSQGGTYEQY
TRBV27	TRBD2	ASSLAAGADTQY
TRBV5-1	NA	ASSLGLLDEQY
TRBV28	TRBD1	ASSTGQGTTYNEQF
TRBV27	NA	ASSLGGANTEAF
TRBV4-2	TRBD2	ASSQALLAGALSEQY
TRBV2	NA	ASQAPDLYNEQF